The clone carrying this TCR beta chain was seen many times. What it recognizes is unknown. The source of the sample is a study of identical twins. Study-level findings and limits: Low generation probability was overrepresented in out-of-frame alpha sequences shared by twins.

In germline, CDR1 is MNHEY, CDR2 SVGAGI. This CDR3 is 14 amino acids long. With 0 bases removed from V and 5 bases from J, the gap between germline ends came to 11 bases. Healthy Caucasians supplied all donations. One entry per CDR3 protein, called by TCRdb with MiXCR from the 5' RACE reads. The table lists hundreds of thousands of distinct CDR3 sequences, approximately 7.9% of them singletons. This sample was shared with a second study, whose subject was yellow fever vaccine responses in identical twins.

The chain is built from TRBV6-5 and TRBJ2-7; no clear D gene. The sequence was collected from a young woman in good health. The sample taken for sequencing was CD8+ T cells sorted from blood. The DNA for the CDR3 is TGTGCCAGCAGTTACTCTCTCCAATCTCACGAGCAGTACTTC. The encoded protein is CASSYSLQSHEQYF.